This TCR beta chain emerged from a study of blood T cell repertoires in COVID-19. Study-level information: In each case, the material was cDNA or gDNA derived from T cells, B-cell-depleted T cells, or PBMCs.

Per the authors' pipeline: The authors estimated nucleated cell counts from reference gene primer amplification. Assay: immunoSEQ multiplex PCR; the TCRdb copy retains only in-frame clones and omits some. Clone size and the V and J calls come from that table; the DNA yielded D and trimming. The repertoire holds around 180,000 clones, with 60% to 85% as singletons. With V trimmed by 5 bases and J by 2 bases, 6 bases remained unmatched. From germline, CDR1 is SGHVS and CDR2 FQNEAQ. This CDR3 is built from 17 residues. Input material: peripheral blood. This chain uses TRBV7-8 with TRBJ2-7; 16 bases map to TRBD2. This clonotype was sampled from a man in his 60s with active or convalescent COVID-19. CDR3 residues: CASSHPGTSGRAYEQYF. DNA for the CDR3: TGTGCCAGCAGCCATCCTGGGACTAGCGGGAGGGCCTACGAGCAGTACTTC.